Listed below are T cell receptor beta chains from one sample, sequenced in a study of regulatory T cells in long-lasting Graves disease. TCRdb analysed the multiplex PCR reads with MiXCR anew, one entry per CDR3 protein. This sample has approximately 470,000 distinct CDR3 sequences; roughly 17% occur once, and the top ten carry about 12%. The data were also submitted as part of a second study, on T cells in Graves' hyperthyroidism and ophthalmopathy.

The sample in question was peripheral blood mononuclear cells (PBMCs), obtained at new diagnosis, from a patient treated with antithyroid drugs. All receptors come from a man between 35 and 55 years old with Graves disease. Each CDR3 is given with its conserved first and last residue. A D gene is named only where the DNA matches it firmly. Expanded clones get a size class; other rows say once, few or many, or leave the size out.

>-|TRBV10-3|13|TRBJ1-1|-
CAISPSVNTEAFF
TGTGCCATCAGTCCCTCCGTGAACACTGAAGCTTTCTTT
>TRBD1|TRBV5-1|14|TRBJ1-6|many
CASSSGQVNSPLHF
TGCGCCAGCAGCTCGGGACAGGTTAATTCACCCCTCCACTTT
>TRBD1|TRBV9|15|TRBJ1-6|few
CASSAGQGGNSPLHF
TGTGCCAGCAGCGCCGGACAGGGAGGTAATTCACCCCTCCACTTT
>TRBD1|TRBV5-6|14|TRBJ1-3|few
CASSFGDRGNTIYF
TGTGCCAGCAGCTTCGGGGACAGGGGAAACACCATATATTTT
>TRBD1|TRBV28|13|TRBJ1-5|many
CASSFRGAQPQHF
TGTGCCAGCAGTTTCAGGGGGGCTCAGCCCCAGCATTTT
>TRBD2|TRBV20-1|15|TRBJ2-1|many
CSARWVASGYNEQFF
TGCAGTGCTAGATGGGTGGCTAGCGGTTACAATGAGCAGTTCTTC
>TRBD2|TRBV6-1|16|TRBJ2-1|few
CASSGLASGRSSEQFF
TGTGCCAGCAGTGGGCTGGCTAGCGGGAGAAGTAGTGAGCAGTTCTTC
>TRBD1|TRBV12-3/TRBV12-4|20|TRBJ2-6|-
CASSSRSPGQAKSGANVLTF
TGTGCCAGCAGTTCCCGGTCACCGGGACAGGCCAAGTCTGGGGCCAACGTCCTGACTTTC
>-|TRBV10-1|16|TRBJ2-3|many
CASSELSTRRTFSQYF
TGCGCCAGCAGTGAGCTTTCGACCCGCCGCACATTCTCGCAGTATTTT
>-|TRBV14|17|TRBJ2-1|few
CASSQVTRVLEYNEQFF
TGTGCCAGCAGCCAAGTTACCCGGGTATTGGAATACAATGAGCAGTTCTTC
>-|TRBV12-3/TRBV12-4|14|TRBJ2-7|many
CASSPRRFNYEQYF
TGTGCCAGCAGTCCCCGGCGGTTCAACTACGAGCAGTACTTC
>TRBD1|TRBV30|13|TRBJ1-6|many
CAWSGDRGSPLHF
TGTGCCTGGAGTGGGGACAGGGGCTCACCCCTCCACTTT
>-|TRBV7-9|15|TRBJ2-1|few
CASMMDSSSYNEQFF
TGTGCCAGCATGATGGACTCGAGCTCCTACAATGAGCAGTTCTTC
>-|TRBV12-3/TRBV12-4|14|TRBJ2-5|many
CASSLTRTGRVQYF
TGTGCCAGCAGTTTGACCAGGACAGGGAGGGTCCAGTACTTC
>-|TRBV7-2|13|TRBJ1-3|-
CASSLDRTNTIYF
TGTGCCAGCAGCTTAGACAGGACCAACACCATATATTTT
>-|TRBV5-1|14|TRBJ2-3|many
CASSLAQGPDTQYF
TGCGCCAGCAGCTTGGCGCAGGGCCCAGATACGCAGTATTTT
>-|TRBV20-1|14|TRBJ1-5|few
CSASPGNGNQPQHF
TGCAGTGCTAGCCCCGGGAATGGCAATCAGCCCCAGCATTTT
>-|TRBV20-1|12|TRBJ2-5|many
CSARSRGQTQYF
TGCAGTGCTCGCTCGCGGGGCCAGACCCAGTACTTC
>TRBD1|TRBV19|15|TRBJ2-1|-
CASSNGQGAIYEQFF
TGTGCCAGTAGTAACGGACAGGGGGCCATCTACGAGCAGTTCTTC
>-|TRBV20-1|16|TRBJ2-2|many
CSARDNRRMNTGELFF
TGCAGTGCTAGAGATAATAGGCGGATGAACACCGGGGAGCTGTTTTTT
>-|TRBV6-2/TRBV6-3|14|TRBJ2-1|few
CASSYLESYNEQFF
TGTGCCAGCAGTTACTTGGAAAGCTACAATGAGCAGTTCTTC
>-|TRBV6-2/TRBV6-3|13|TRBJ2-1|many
CASSRADYNEQFF
TGTGCCAGCTCGCGGGCGGACTACAATGAGCAGTTCTTC
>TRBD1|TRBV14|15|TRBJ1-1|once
CASSLRTGVDTEAFF
TGTGCCAGCAGCCTCAGGACAGGGGTTGACACTGAAGCTTTCTTT
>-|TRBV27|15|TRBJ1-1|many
CASSLSGPRGTEAFF
TGTGCCAGCAGTTTATCGGGCCCCCGAGGTACTGAAGCTTTCTTT
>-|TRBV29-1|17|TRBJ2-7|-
CSVEDQVVGGFMGEQYF
TGCAGCGTTGAAGATCAAGTAGTTGGGGGGTTTATGGGCGAGCAGTACTTC
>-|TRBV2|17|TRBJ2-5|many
CASSEARTGSGGETQYF
TGTGCCAGCAGTGAAGCCCGGACAGGGTCGGGAGGAGAGACCCAGTACTTC
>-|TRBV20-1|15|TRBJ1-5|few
CSAAIGVISNQPQHF
TGCAGTGCTGCTATAGGGGTGATTAGCAATCAGCCCCAGCATTTT
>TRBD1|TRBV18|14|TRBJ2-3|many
CASSPGTDTDTQYF
TGTGCCAGCAGCCCCGGGACAGATACAGATACGCAGTATTTT
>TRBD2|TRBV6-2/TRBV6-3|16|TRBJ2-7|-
CASSEVLAGVSYEQYF
TGTGCCAGCAGTGAAGTTCTGGCGGGAGTCTCCTACGAGCAGTACTTC
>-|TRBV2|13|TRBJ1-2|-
CASSEVMGYGYTF
TGTGCCAGCAGTGAAGTGATGGGCTATGGCTACACCTTC
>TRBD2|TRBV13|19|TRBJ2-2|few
CASSLVRRAGAYWTGELFF
TGTGCCAGCAGCTTAGTCCGGCGAGCGGGAGCTTACTGGACCGGGGAGCTGTTTTTT
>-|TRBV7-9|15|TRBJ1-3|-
CASSLARSSGNTIYF
TGTGCCAGCAGCTTAGCGCGGAGCTCTGGAAACACCATATATTTT
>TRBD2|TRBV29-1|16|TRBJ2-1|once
CSVEDLVAGGLNEQFF
TGCAGCGTTGAAGATCTGGTAGCGGGAGGGCTCAATGAGCAGTTCTTC
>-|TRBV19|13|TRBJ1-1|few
CASSRRGVTEAFF
TGTGCCAGTAGTCGTAGAGGGGTCACTGAAGCTTTCTTT
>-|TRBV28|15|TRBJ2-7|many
CASSQIDRLTYEQYF
TGTGCCAGCAGTCAAATTGACAGATTAACCTACGAGCAGTACTTC
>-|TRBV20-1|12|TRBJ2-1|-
CSAGRLPNEQFF
TGCAGTGCGGGAAGACTTCCCAATGAGCAGTTCTTC
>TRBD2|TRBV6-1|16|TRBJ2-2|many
CATRSRAGGTAGELFF
TGTGCCACCCGGAGTCGGGCGGGAGGGACGGCCGGGGAGCTGTTTTTT
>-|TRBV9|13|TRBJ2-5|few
CASSVDSPETQYF
TGTGCCAGCAGCGTAGACTCCCCAGAGACCCAGTACTTC
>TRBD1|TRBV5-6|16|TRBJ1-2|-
CASSLRQGRDACGYTF
TGTGCCAGCAGCTTGAGACAGGGAAGGGATGCCTGTGGCTACACCTTC
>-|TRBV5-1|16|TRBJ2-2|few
CASSSATALDTGELFF
TGCGCCAGCAGCTCCGCCACAGCTTTGGACACCGGGGAGCTGTTTTTT
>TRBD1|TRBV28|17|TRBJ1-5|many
CASSLVQGADSNQPQHF
TGTGCCAGCAGTTTAGTTCAGGGGGCTGACAGCAATCAGCCCCAGCATTTT